This TCR beta chain was recovered during a study of blood T cell repertoires in COVID-19. The overall study: The United States, Italy and Spain supplied acute and convalescent COVID-19 samples. T cells, B-cell-depleted T cells, or PBMCs provided the cDNA or gDNA that served as material.

CDR1 MGHRA and CDR2 YSYEKL come from the germline V gene. Trimming removed 4 bases from V and 7 bases from J; junction bases left unmatched: 12. This CDR3 is built from 15 residues. As handled by the study authors: Amplification of reference gene primers was used by the study to estimate nucleated cell counts. Sequencing was performed with immunoSEQ multiplex PCR; in TCRdb, only in-frame clones are kept and a portion is missing. The DNA gave D and trimming, while V, J and clone size come from that table. The table includes approximately 150,000 clones, around 90% detected once. Seattle patients were enrolled during active infection and followed longitudinally.

The receptor was isolated from a human donor with COVID-19, enrolled during active disease. The donor label of this sample is uncertain. The V and J genes are TRBV4-1 and TRBJ1-1; 7 positions match TRBD1. Source material: peripheral blood. CDR3 amino acids: CASSPPGQRTGEAFF. The CDR3 DNA reads TGCGCCAGCAGCCCGCCGGGACAGAGAACAGGTGAAGCTTTCTTT.